This T cell receptor beta chain stems from a study of cytomegalovirus exposure and HLA in healthy donors. Study results and caveats: Certain sequence variants were highly shared and formed a cluster, and this cluster was likely a sequencing artifact. Looking again later, the authors saw that most CMV-associated TCR beta chains seemed HLA-restricted. Reported results showed that the classifier diagnosed cytomegalovirus status with high specificity and sensitivity.

Germline CDR1 SEHNR, CDR2 FQNEAQ (reference sequence). Unmatched junction bases numbered 7, after V lost 6 bases and J lost 4 bases. CDR3 length equals 14 residues. PCR employed 60 Vbeta and 13 Jbeta primers. Produced via immunoSEQ multiplex PCR; TCRdb's table is partial and in-frame only. Of about 220,000 clones in the sample, over 75% were seen once. Regarding this clone: The antigen remains unidentified.

The specimen was PBMCs. V is TRBV7-9 and J is TRBJ2-7; 9 bases agree with TRBD1. The sequence derives from a male donor in good health and CMV-seronegative. The CDR3: CASRNPGQGYEQYF. In nucleotides, the CDR3 is TGTGCCAGCAGAAATCCGGGACAGGGTTACGAGCAGTACTTC.